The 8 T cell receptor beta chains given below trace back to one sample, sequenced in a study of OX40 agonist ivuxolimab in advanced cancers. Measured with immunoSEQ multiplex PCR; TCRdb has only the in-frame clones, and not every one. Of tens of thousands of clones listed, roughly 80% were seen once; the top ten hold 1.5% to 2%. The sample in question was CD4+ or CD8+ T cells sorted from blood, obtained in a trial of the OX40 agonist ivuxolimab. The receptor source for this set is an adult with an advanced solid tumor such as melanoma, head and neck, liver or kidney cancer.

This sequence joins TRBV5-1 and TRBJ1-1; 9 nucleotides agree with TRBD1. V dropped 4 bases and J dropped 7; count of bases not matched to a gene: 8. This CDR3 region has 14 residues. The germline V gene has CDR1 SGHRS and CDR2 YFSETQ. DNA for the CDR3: TGCGCCAGCAGCAGCGGGACAGGGAGAAGTGAAGCTTTCTTT. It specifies CASSSGTGRSEAFF.

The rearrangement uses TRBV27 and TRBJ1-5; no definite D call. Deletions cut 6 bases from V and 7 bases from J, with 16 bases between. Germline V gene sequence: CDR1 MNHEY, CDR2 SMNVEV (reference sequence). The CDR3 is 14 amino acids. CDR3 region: CASSLDGWEQPQHF. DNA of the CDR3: TGTGCCAGCAGCCTCGACGGATGGGAACAGCCCCAGCATTTT.

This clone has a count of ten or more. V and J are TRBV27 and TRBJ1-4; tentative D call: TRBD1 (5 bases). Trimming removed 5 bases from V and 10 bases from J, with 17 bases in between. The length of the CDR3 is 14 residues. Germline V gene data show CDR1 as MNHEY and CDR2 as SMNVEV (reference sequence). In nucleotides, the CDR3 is TGTGCCAGCAGTCCCGGGGCTCAGGTCGGAAAACTGTTTTTT. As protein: CASSPGAQVGKLFF.

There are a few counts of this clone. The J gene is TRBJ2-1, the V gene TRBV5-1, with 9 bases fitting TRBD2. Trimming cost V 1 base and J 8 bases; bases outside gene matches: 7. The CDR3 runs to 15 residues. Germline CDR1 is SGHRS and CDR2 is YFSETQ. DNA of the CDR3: TGCGCCAGCAGCTTGTGGCCTAGCGGGACCTATGAGCAGTTCTTC. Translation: CASSLWPSGTYEQFF.

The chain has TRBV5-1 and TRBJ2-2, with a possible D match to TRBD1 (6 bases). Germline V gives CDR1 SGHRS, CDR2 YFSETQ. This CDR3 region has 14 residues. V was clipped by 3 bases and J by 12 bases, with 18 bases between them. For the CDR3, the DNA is TGCGCCAGCAGCTCTAACCAGGGGAGAGGGAAGCTGTTTTTT. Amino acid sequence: CASSSNQGRGKLFF.

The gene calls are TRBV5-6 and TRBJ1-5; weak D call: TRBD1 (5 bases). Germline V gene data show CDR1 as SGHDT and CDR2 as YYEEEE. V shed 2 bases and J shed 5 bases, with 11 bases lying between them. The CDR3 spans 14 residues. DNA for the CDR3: TGTGCCAGCAGCTTAGCGACAGATTATCAGCCCCAGCATTTT. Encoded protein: CASSLATDYQPQHF.

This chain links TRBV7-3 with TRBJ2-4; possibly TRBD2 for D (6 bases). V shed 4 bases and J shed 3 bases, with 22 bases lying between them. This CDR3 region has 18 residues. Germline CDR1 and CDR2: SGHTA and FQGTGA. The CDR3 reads CASSSNRRRALDKNIQYF. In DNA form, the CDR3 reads TGTGCCAGCAGCTCCAATAGGCGGAGGGCCTTGGACAAAAACATTCAGTACTTC.

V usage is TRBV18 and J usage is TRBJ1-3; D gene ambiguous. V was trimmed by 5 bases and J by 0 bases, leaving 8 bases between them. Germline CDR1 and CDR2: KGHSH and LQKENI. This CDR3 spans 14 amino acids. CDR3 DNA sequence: TGTGCCAGCTCAGAAAGTCACTCTGGAAACACCATATATTTT. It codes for CASSESHSGNTIYF.